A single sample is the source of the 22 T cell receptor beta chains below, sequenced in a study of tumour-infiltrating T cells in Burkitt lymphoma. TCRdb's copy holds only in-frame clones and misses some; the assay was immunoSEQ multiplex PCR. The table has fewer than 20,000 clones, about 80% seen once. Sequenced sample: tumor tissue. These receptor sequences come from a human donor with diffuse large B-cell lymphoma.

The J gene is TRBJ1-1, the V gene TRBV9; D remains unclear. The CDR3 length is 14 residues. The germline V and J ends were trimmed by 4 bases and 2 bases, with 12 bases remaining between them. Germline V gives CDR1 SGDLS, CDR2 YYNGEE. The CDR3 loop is CASSPKGRNTEAFF. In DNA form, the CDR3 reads TGTGCCAGCAGCCCCAAGGGTAGAAACACTGAAGCTTTCTTT.

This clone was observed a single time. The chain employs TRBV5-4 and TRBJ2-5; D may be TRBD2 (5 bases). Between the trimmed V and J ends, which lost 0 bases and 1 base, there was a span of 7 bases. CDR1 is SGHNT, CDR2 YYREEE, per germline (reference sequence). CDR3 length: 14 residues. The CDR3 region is CASSLDSVQETQYF. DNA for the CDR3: TGTGCCAGCAGCTTGGATAGCGTCCAAGAGACCCAGTACTTC.

The CDR3: CASSYSRQDYGYTF. In DNA, the CDR3 is TGTGCCAGCAGTTACTCGAGGCAGGACTATGGCTACACCTTC. This chain uses TRBV6-6 with TRBJ1-2, with D unresolved. CDR3 length equals 14 residues. V was cut by 0 bases and J by 3 bases, with 8 bases left in between. Germline lookup yields CDR1 MNHNY and CDR2 SVGAGI (reference sequence).

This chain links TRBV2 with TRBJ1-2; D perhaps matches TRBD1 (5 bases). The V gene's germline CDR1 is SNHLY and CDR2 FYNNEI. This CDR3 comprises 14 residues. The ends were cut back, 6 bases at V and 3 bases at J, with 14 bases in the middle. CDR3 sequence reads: CASRPWGGYYGYTF. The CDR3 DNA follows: TGTGCCAGCAGACCCTGGGGGGGGTACTATGGCTACACCTTC.

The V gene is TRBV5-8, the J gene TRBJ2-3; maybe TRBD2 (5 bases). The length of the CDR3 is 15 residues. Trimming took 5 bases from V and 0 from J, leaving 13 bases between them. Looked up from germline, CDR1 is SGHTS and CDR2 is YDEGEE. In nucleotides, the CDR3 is TGTGCCAGCAGTCAATCCCGCGGGAGCACAGATACGCAGTATTTT. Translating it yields CASSQSRGSTDTQYF.

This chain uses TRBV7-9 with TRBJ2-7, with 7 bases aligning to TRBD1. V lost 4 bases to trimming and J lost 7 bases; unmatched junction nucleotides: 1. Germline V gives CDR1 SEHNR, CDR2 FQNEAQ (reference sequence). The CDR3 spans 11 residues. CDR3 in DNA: TGTGCCAGCAGCTCGACAGGGGAGCAGTACTTC. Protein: CASSSTGEQYF.

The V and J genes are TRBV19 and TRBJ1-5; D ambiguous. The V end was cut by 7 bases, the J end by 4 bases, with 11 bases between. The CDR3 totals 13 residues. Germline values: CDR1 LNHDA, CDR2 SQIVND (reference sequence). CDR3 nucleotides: TGTGCCAGTATGGGAACTTGGAATCAGCCCCAGCATTTT. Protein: CASMGTWNQPQHF.

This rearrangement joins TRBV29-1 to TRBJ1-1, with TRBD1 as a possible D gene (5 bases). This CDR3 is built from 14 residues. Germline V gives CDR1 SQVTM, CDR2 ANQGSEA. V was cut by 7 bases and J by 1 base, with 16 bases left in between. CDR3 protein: CSAISGAANTEAFF. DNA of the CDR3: TGCAGCGCTATTTCCGGGGCCGCGAACACTGAAGCTTTCTTT.

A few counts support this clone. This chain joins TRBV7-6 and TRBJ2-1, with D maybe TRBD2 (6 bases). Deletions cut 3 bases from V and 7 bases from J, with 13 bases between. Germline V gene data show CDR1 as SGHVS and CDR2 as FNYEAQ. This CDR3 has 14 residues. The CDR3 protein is CASSLLGGDNEQFF. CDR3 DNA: TGTGCCAGCAGCTTGTTAGGAGGGGATAATGAGCAGTTCTTC.

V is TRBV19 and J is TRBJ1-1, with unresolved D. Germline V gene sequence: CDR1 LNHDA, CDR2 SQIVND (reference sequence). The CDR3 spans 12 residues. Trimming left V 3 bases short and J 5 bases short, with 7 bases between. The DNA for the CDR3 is TGTGCCAGTAGTATGGCCCTGACTGAAGCTTTCTTT. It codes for CASSMALTEAFF.

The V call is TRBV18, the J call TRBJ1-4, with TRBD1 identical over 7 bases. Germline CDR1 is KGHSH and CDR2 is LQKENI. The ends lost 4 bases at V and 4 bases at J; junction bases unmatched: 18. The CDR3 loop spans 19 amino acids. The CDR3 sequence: CASSLDPGTEGRGNEKLFF. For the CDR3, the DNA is TGTGCCAGCTCACTCGATCCCGGGACAGAGGGGCGAGGTAATGAAAAACTGTTTTTT.

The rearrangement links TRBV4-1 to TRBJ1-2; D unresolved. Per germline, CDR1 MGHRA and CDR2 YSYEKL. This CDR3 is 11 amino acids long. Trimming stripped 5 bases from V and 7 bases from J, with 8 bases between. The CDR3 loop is CASSSFFGYTF. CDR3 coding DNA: TGCGCCAGCAGCAGCTTTTTTGGCTACACCTTC.

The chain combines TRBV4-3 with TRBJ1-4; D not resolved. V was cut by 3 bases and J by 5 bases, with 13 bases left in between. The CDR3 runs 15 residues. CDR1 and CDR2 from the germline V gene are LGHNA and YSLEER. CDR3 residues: CASSHQAAENEKLFF. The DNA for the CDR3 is TGCGCCAGCAGCCATCAGGCGGCGGAAAATGAAAAACTGTTTTTT.

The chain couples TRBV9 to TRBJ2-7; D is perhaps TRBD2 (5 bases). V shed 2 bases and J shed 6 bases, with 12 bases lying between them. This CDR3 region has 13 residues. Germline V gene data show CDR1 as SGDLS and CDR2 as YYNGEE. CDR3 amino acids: CASSVATRSEQYF. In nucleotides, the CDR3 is TGTGCCAGCAGCGTGGCTACTAGGAGCGAGCAGTACTTC.

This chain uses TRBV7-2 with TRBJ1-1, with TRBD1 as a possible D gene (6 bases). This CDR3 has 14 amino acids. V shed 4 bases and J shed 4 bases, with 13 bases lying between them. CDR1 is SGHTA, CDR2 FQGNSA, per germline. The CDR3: CASSSYRARTEAFF. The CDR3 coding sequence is TGTGCCAGCAGCTCTTACAGGGCTCGCACTGAAGCTTTCTTT.

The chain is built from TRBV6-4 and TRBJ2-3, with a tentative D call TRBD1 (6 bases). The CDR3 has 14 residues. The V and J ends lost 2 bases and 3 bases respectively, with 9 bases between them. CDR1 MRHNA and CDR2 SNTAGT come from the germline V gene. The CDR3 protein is CASSDQGWTDTQYF. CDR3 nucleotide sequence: TGTGCCAGCAGTGACCAGGGGTGGACAGATACGCAGTATTTT.

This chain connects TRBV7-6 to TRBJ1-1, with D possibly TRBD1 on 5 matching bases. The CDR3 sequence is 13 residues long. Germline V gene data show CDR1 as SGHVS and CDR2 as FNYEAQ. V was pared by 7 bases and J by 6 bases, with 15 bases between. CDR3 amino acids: CASTPSGGAEAFF. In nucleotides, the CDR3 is TGTGCCAGCACTCCCAGCGGGGGAGCTGAAGCTTTCTTT.

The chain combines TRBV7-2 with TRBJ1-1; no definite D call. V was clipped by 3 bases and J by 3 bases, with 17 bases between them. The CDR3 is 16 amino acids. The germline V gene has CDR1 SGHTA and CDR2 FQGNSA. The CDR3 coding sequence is TGTGCCAGCAGCTTGACTGCCCTCTTGCAGCACACTGAAGCTTTCTTT. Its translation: CASSLTALLQHTEAFF.

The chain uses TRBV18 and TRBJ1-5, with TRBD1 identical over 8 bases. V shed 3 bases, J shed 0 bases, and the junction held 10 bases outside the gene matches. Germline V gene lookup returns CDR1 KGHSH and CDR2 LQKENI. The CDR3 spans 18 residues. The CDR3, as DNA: TGTGCCAGCTCACCTGGGGGAAGACAGGGGTCTAGCAATCAGCCCCAGCATTTT. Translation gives CASSPGGRQGSSNQPQHF.

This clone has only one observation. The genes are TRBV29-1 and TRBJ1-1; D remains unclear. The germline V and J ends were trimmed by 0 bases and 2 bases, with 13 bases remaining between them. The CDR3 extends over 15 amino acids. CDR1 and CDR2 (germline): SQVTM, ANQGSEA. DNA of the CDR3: TGCAGCGTTGAAGAAAATGAGGGCCGCAACACTGAAGCTTTCTTT. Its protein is CSVEENEGRNTEAFF.

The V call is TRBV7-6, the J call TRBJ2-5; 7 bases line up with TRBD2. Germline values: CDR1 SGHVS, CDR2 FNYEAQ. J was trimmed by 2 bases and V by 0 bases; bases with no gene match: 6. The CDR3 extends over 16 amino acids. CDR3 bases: TGTGCCAGCAGCTTAGCGGGACTATCACGGCAAGAGACCCAGTACTTC. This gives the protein CASSLAGLSRQETQYF.

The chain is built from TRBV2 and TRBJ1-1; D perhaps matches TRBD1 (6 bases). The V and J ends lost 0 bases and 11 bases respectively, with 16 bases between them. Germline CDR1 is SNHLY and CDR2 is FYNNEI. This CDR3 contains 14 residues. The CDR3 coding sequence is TGTGCCAGCAGTGAAGCGGGGTACAGGGTGAGCGCTTTCTTT. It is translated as CASSEAGYRVSAFF.